The clone carrying this T cell receptor (beta chain) was detected ten times or more. Its target is not known. This specimen comes from a study of spatial heterogeneity in lung cancer. TCRdb reprocessed the 5' RACE reads via MiXCR and lists one record per CDR3 protein. The sample lists roughly 48,000 distinct CDR3 sequences, approximately 5.3% occurring once. Findings of the study overall: At tumor resection, ubiquitous expanded TCRs were detected in blood more often than later.

Time point described: sample taken at primary tumor resection. Frozen PBMC, nontumor lung or tumor provided whole RNA, which was sequenced unsorted. Donation came from around 77 patients with untreated early-stage non-small cell lung cancer. Sequenced here: PBMCs, sampled at surgery. The receptor's source is a male donor with early-stage non-small cell lung cancer.

For the CDR3, the DNA is TGTGCCAGCTCATTCTCCGGGACATCTTCTTACGAGCAGTACTTC. Its protein product is CASSFSGTSSYEQYF. This chain joins TRBV18 and TRBJ2-7; maybe TRBD1 (6 bases). The CDR3 runs 15 residues. The V gene lost 5 bases and the J gene lost 4 bases, with 18 bases spanning the gap. Germline V gene data show CDR1 as KGHSH and CDR2 as LQKENI.